This TCR beta chain was identified during a study of shared clonotypes between healthy human individuals. V trimming: 0 bases; J trimming: 5 bases; junction bases outside the gene matches: 4. The CDR3 is 16 amino acids. Per germline, CDR1 SGHAT and CDR2 FQNNGV. The DNA input per sorted-subset replicate PCR was about 0.2 ug, corresponding to tens of thousands of T cell genomes. Authors' analysis steps: Without quality scores, immunoSEQ junctional reads could not be filtered like full-length reads. The method was immunoSEQ multiplex PCR; TCRdb's version includes in-frame clones alone and lacks a portion of them. The DNA gave D and trimming, while V, J and clone size come from that table. Found here are 2 million to 2.5 million clones, about 93% of them singletons; the top ten hold about 1.8%. The table lists this clone with a count of one. Naive CD8 cells, CD45RO-negative and positively selected for CCR7, excluded terminally differentiated effector memory CD45RA+ cells. The donor population consisted of healthy HIV-negative adults with no recent acute infections or vaccinations.

The gene calls are TRBV11-2 and TRBJ2-5, with 12 bases lining up with TRBD2. Sequenced input: naive CD8+ T cells from PBMCs. The source of this sequence is a man aged 18 to 29 in good health. Some clones in this sample may be carry-over from other donors' samples. CDR3 sequence (DNA): TGTGCCAGCAGCTTAGAACTAGCGGGAGGTGGGGAGACCCAGTACTTC. It is translated as CASSLELAGGGETQYF.